This T cell receptor beta chain was recovered during a study of long-term antiretroviral therapy in people with HIV. Study-wide context: The oldest samples precede the 2015 immediate-ART recommendation by about a decade. Study outcomes and limitations: Specimen acquisition occurred between about 2004 and 2018, potentially under older ART regimens. Before ART, certain clones expanded, and these dominated the repertoire at all time points. With ART, diversity went up but was still lower than in transplant donor controls.

Assay version v3.0 of immunoSEQ was used, and it was run at survey level. The method was immunoSEQ multiplex PCR; TCRdb's version includes in-frame clones alone and lacks a portion of them. This table holds roughly 30,000 clones, approximately 93% found once. Note on this clone: Antigen unknown.

The source of this sequence is a woman aged 35 to 49 with HIV. This specimen was unsorted PBMCs, taken around 6.3 years after starting antiretroviral therapy.

In nucleotides, the CDR3 is TGTGCCAGCTCACCACCCAGGACAGGGGCCGGAAACACCATATATTTT. Protein product: CASSPPRTGAGNTIYF. This rearrangement joins TRBV18 to TRBJ1-3, with TRBD1 matching over 9 bases. Germline-derived CDR1 and CDR2 are KGHSH and LQKENI. The CDR3 is 16 amino acids. Losses at the gene ends were 0 bases for V and 4 bases for J; bases not matched to a gene: 4.